What follows is one T cell receptor beta chain and its context. Some clones are missing from TCRdb's copy, which holds only in-frame ones; the method was immunoSEQ multiplex PCR. The sample has around 400,000 clones, around 91% seen once. The data stem from a study of Ad26.COV2.S vaccination and SARS-CoV-2 variants. CDR3 size: 13 residues. Germline loops: CDR1 SNHLY, CDR2 FYNNEI. V shed 7 bases and J shed 4 bases, with 12 bases lying between them. This sample's treatment: 15 to 20 received Ad26.COV2.S at low or high dose, single or two shots; 5 received placebo; per-sample allocation not given. The investigators took samples on day 63 after the first vaccine or placebo injection.

The sample consisted of peripheral blood, taken in a trial of Ad26.COV2.S vaccine versus placebo. V gene TRBV2 combines with J gene TRBJ2-3; D is tentatively TRBD1 or TRBD2 (5 bases each). This sequence was found in a person aged 18 to 65 who received the Ad26.COV2.S COVID-19 vaccine or a placebo. The CDR3 nucleotides are TGTGCCAGCATGGAGGTGGGGGCAGATACGCAGTATTTT. As protein: CASMEVGADTQYF. The complete variable domain, with remaining parts taken from reference TRBV2 and TRBJ2-3, reads EPEVTQTPSHQVTQMGQEVILRCVPISNHLYFYWYRQILGQKVEFLVSFYNNEISEKSEIFDDQFSVERPDGSNFTLKIRSTKLEDSAMYFCASMEVGADTQYFGPGTRLTVL.